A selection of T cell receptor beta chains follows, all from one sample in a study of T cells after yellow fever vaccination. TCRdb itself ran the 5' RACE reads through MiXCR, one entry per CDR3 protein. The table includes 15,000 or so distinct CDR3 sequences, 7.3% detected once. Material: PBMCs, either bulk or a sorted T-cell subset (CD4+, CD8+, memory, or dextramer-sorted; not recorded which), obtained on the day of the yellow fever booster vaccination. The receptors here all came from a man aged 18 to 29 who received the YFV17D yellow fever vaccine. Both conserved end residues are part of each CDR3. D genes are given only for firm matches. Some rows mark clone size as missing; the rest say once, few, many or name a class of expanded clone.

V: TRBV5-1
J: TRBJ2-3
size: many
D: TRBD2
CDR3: CASSLGLAETDTQYF
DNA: TGCGCCAGCAGCCTGGGACTAGCGGAGACAGATACGCAGTATTTT

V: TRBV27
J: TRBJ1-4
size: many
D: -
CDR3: CASSRQVATNEKLFF
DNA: TGTGCCAGCAGTAGACAGGTCGCAACTAATGAAAAACTGTTTTTT

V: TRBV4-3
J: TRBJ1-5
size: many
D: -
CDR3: CASSQDRGNQPQHF
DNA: TGCGCCAGCAGCCAAGACAGGGGCAATCAGCCCCAGCATTTT

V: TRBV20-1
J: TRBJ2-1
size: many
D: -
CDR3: CSARDPSHEQFF
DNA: TGCAGTGCTAGAGACCCTAGCCATGAGCAGTTCTTC

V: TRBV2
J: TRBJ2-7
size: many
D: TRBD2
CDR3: CASSEPPGTTHKQYF
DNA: TGTGCCAGCAGTGAACCCCCCGGGACTACGCATAAGCAGTACTTC

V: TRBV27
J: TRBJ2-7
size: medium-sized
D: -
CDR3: CAAAPRGAYEQYF
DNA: TGTGCCGCCGCGCCCAGGGGGGCGTACGAGCAGTACTTC

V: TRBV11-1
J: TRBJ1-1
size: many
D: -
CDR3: CASSSGNRDMNTEAFF
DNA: TGTGCCAGCAGTTCAGGGAACAGGGACATGAACACTGAAGCTTTCTTT

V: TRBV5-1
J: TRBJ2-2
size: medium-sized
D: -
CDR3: CASSSSVTELASSTGELFF
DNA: TGCGCCAGCAGTAGTAGTGTGACCGAACTAGCCTCGAGCACCGGGGAGCTGTTTTTT

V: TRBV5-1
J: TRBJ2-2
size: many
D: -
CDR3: CASSPILGGTGELFF
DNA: TGCGCCAGCAGTCCCATTCTCGGCGGTACCGGGGAGCTGTTTTTT

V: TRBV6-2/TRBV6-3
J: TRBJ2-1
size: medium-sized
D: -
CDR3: CASSSLYNEQFF
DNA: TGTGCCAGCAGTTCTTTATACAATGAGCAGTTCTTC

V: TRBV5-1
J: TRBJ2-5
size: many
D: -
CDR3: CASSSGSQETQYF
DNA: TGCGCCAGCAGCTCTGGATCTCAAGAGACCCAGTACTTC

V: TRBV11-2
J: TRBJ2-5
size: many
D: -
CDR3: CASSLAPQWLGETQYF
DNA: TGTGCCAGCAGCTTAGCCCCCCAGTGGTTAGGGGAGACCCAGTACTTC

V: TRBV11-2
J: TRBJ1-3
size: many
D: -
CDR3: CASSLGGRSGNTIYF
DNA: TGTGCCAGCAGCTTAGGAGGACGCTCTGGAAACACCATATATTTT

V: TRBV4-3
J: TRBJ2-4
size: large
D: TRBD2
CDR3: CASSPGGAKNIQYF
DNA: TGCGCCAGCAGCCCCGGGGGGGCCAAAAACATTCAGTACTTC

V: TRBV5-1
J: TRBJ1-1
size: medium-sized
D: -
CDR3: CASSLAQGGEAFF
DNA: TGCGCCAGCAGCTTGGCACAGGGAGGTGAAGCTTTCTTT

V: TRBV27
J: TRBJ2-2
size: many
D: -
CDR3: CASSLMGPGTGELFF
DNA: TGTGCCAGCAGTTTAATGGGTCCCGGCACCGGGGAGCTGTTTTTT

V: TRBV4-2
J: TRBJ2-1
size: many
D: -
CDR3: CASSQDGGPLADLAQFF
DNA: TGTGCCAGCAGCCAAGATGGGGGTCCCCTAGCAGACCTAGCGCAGTTCTTC

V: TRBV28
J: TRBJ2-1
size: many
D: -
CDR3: CASLDFSGHQGEQFF
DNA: TGTGCCAGCCTTGACTTTTCGGGCCACCAAGGAGAGCAGTTCTTC

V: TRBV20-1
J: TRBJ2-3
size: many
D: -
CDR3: CSARGSWDTQYF
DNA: TGCAGTGCTAGAGGGTCGTGGGATACGCAGTATTTT

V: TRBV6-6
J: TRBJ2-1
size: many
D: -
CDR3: CASSYPRSGKSYNEQFF
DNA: TGTGCCAGCAGTTACCCAAGGTCAGGGAAGAGCTACAATGAGCAGTTCTTC

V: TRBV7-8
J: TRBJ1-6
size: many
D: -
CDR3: CASSPDGSYNSPLHF
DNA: TGTGCCAGCAGCCCCGACGGCTCCTATAATTCACCCCTCCACTTT

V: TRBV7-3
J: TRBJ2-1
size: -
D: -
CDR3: CASSFGAVGRGPYNEQFF
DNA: TGTGCCAGCAGCTTCGGAGCGGTGGGGCGGGGCCCCTACAATGAGCAGTTCTTC

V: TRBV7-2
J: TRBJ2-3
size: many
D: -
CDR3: CASSLGLGPPDTQYF
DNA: TGTGCCAGCAGCCTCGGGCTTGGGCCACCAGATACGCAGTATTTT

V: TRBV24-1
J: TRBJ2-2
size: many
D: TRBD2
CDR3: CATSDPPATSAGELFF
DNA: TGTGCCACCAGTGATCCCCCGGCGACTAGCGCCGGGGAGCTGTTTTTT

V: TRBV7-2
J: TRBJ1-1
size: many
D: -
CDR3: CASKNRERPAEAFF
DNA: TGTGCCAGCAAAAACAGGGAAAGGCCGGCTGAAGCTTTCTTT

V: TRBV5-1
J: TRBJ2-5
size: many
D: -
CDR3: CASSLGLGQETQYF
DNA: TGCGCCAGCAGCCTGGGACTTGGCCAAGAGACCCAGTACTTC

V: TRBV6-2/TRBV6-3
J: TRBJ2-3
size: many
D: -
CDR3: CASRPNTDTQYF
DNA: TGTGCCAGCAGACCAAACACAGATACGCAGTATTTT

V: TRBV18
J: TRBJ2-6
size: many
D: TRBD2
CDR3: CASSPQAGTGANVLTF
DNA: TGTGCCAGCTCACCTCAAGCGGGGACTGGGGCCAACGTCCTGACTTTC

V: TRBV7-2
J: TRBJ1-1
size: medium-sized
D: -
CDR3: CASSIRGSVTEAFF
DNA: TGTGCCAGCAGCATAAGGGGTTCGGTCACTGAAGCTTTCTTT

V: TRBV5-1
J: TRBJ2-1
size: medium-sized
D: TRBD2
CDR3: CASSLYSAGGSDNEQFF
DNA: TGCGCCAGCAGCTTGTATTCGGCGGGGGGATCCGACAATGAGCAGTTCTTC

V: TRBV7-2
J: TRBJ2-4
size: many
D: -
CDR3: CASSTISLAKNIQYF
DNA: TGTGCCAGCAGCACTATTAGCCTAGCCAAAAACATTCAGTACTTC

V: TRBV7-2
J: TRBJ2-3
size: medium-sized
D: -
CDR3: CASSPATDTQYF
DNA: TGTGCCAGCAGCCCGGCTACAGATACGCAGTATTTT

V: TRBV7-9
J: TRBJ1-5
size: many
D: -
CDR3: CASQPQTDNQPQHF
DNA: TGTGCCAGTCAACCTCAGACGGACAATCAGCCCCAGCATTTT

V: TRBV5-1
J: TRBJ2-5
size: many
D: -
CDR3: CASSLIGDQETQYF
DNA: TGCGCCAGCAGCTTGATTGGGGATCAAGAGACCCAGTACTTC

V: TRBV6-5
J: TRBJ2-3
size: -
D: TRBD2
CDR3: CASSYLAAGGTQYF
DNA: TGTGCCAGCAGTTACCTAGCGGCTGGGGGTACGCAGTATTTT

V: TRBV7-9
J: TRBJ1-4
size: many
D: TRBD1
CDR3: CASSLRPSRDRTVLGEKLFF
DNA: TGTGCCAGCAGCTTAAGGCCCTCGAGGGACAGGACGGTTTTGGGTGAAAAACTGTTTTTT

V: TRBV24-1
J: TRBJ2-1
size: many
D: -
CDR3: CATSDSEKGNEQFF
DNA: TGTGCCACCAGTGATTCTGAGAAGGGGAATGAGCAGTTCTTC

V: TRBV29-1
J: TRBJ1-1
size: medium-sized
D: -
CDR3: CSVEGRSGGTEAFF
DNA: TGCAGCGTTGAAGGACGGTCGGGGGGCACTGAAGCTTTCTTT

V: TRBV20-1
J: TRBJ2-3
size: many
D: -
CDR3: CSARDENTDTQYF
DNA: TGCAGTGCTAGAGATGAGAACACAGATACGCAGTATTTT

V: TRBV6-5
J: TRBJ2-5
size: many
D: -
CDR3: CASSYGGQQETQYF
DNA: TGTGCCAGCAGTTACGGTGGACAGCAAGAGACCCAGTACTTC

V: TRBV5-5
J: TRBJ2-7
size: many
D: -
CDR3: CASIRGDYEQYF
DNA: TGTGCCAGCATCCGAGGCGACTACGAGCAGTACTTC

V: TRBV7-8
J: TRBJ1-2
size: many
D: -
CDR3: CASSLAGERSYTF
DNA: TGTGCCAGCAGCTTAGCTGGTGAAAGAAGCTACACCTTC

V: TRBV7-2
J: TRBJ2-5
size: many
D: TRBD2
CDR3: CASSLGGAGGRQETQYF
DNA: TGTGCCAGCAGCTTAGGAGGGGCGGGGGGGCGGCAAGAGACCCAGTACTTC

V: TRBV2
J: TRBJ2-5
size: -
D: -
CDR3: CASSELSQETQYF
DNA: TGTGCCAGCAGTGAACTATCCCAGGAGACCCAGTACTTC

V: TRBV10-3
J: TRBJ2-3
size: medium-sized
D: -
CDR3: CAISESADTQYF
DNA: TGTGCCATCAGTGAGTCAGCAGATACGCAGTATTTT